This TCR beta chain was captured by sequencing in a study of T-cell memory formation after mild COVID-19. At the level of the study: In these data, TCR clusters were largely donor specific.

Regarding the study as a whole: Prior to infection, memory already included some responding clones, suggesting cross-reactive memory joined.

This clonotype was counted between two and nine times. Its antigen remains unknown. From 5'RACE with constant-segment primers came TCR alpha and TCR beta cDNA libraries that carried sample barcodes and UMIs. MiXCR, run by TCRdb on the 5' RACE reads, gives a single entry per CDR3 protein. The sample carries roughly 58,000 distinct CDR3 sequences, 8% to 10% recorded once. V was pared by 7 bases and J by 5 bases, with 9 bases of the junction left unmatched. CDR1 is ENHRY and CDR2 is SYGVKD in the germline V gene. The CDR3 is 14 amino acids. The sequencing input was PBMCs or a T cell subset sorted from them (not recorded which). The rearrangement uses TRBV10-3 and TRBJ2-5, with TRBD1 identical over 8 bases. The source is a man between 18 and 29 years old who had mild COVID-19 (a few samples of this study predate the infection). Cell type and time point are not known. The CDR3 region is CAITKDRVGETQYF. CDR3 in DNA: TGTGCCATCACCAAGGACAGGGTGGGGGAGACCCAGTACTTC.